These T cell receptor beta chains were read from a single sample in a study of blood T cell repertoires in COVID-19. Assay used: immunoSEQ multiplex PCR; TCRdb lists only in-frame clones, some missing. Of tens of thousands of clones in the sample, about 89% were seen once. The specimen was peripheral blood. These receptor sequences come from a human donor in a cohort sampled during active COVID-19. The conserved cysteine and the conserved F or W are not part of the CDR3 here. D genes are given only for firm matches. Rows give clone size only sometimes, using once, few, many, or a class for an expanded clone.

size	V	D	J	CDR3
NA	TRBV5-1	TRBD1	TRBJ1-1	ASRLTQGELTEAF
NA	TRBV14	TRBD1	TRBJ1-2	ASSRRLTGENYGYT
NA	TRBV2	NA	TRBJ1-3	ASSGPASGQGTIY
NA	TRBV10-3	TRBD1	TRBJ1-4	AISEGTDNEKLF
NA	TRBV28	NA	TRBJ1-1	ASSLGGTARSTEAF
once	TRBV18	TRBD1	TRBJ1-1	ASSPRGTGIMNTEAF
NA	TRBV5-1	TRBD2	TRBJ2-1	ASSAASGRARYNEQF
NA	TRBV10-3	NA	TRBJ2-1	AISESPGLTSSYNEQF
NA	TRBV30	NA	TRBJ1-6	AVRRGTDNSPLH
NA	TRBV4-2	TRBD2	TRBJ2-5	ASSQERSAVSSGVKTQY
NA	TRBV5-3	TRBD1	TRBJ2-1	ARSLGKGQGAIEQF
NA	TRBV24-1	NA	TRBJ2-2	ATRGLGTAGELF
NA	TRBV19	TRBD1	TRBJ2-4	ASSTTGVAKNIQY
once	TRBV7-6	TRBD2	TRBJ2-1	ASSLLAGAYNEQF
NA	TRBV5-1	NA	TRBJ1-5	ASSLSDTSNQPQH
NA	TRBV7-2	NA	TRBJ2-3	ASSSLSDTQY
NA	TRBV5-4	NA	TRBJ1-2	ASSLENRIDYGYT
few	TRBV4-2	NA	TRBJ2-3	ASSQGLGSRTDTQY
NA	TRBV7-6	NA	TRBJ2-1	ASSLAGGRAYNEQF
NA	TRBV7-9	TRBD2	TRBJ2-3	ASSFSGGADTQY
NA	TRBV19	TRBD2	TRBJ2-3	ASSYGAGTDTQY
NA	TRBV6-5	NA	TRBJ2-2	ASSRLTGELF